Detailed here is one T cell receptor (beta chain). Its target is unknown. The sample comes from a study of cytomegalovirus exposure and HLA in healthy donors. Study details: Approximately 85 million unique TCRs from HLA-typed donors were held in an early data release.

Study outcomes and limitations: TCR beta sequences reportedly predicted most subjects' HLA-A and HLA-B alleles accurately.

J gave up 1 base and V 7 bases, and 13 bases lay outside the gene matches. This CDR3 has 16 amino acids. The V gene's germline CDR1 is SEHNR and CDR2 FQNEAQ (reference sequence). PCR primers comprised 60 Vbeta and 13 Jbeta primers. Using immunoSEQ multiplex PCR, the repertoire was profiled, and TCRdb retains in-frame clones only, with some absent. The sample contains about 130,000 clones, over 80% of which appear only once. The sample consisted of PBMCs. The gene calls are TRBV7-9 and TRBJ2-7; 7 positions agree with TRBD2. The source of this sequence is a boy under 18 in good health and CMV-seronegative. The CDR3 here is CASTPREGSISYEQYF. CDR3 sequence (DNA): TGTGCCAGCACCCCGAGGGAGGGATCAATATCCTACGAGCAGTACTTC.